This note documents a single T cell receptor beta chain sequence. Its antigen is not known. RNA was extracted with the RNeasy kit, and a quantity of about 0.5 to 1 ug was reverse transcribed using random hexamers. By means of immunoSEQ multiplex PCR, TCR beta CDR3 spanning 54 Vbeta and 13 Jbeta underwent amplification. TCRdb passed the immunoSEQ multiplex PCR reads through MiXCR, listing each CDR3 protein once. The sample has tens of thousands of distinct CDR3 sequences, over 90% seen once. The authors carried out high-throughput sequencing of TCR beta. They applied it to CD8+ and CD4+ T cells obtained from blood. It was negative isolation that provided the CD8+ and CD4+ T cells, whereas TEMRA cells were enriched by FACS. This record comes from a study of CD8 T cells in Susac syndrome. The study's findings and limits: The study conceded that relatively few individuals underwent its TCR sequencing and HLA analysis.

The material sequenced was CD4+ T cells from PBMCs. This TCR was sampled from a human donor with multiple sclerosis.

The CDR3 is CSVRTSLGDEQFF. DNA for the CDR3: TGCAGCGTCCGGACATCGCTTGGGGATGAGCAGTTCTTC. V is TRBV29-1 and J is TRBJ2-1; D is perhaps TRBD1 (5 bases). The V gene's germline CDR1 is SQVTM and CDR2 ANQGSEA. The CDR3 contains 13 residues. Trimming left V 6 bases short and J 8 bases short, with 17 bases between.